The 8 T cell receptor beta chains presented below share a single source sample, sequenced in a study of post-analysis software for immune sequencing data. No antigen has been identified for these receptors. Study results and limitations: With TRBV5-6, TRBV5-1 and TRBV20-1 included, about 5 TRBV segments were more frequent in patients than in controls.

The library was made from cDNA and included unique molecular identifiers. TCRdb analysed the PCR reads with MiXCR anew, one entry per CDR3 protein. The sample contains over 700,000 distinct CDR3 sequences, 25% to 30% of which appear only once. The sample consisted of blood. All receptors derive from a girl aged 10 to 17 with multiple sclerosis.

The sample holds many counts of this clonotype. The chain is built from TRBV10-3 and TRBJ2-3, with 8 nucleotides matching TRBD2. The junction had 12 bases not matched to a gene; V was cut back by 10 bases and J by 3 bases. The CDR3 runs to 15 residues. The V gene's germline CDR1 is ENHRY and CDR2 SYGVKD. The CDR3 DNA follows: TGTGCCACCCGGGCGGGCGGGGGGCCTACAGATACGCAGTATTTT. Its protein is CATRAGGGPTDTQYF.

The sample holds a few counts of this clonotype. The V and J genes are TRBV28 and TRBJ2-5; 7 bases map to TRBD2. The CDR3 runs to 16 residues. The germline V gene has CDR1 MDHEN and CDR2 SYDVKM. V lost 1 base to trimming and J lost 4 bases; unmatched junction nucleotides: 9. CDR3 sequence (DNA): TGTGCCAGCAGTTTATTTGGTAGACTAGCCCTAGAGACCCAGTACTTC. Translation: CASSLFGRLALETQYF.

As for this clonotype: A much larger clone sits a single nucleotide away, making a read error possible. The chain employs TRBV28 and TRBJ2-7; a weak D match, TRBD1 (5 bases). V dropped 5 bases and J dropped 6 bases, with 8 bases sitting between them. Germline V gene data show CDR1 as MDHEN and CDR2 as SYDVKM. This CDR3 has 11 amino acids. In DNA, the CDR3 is TGTGCCAGCAGTGCAGGGTTCGAGCAGTACTTC. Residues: CASSAGFEQYF. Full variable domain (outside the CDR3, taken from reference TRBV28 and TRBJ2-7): DVKVTQSSRYLVKRTGEKVFLECVQDMDHENMFWYRQDPGLGLRLIYFSYDVKMKEKGDIPEGYSVSREKKERFSLILESASTNQTSMYLCASSAGFEQYFGPGTRLTVT.

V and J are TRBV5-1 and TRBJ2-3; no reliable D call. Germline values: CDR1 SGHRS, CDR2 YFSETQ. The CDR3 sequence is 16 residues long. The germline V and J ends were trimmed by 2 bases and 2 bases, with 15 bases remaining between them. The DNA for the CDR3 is TGCGCCAGCAGCTTTTTTCTGCAGAGAAACACAGATACGCAGTATTTT. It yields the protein CASSFFLQRNTDTQYF.

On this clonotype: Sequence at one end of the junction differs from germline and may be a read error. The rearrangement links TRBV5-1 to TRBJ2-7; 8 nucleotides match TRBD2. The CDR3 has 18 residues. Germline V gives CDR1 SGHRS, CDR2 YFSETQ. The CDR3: CASSSLRGSGNNSYEQHF. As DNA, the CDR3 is TGCGCCAGCAGCTCCCTAAGAGGTAGCGGGAACAACTCCTACGAGCAGCACTTC.

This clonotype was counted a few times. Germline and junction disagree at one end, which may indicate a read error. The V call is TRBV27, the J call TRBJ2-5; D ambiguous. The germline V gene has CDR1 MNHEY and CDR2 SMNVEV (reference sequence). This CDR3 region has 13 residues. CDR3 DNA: TGTACCAGCAGTCCGACTCGGGTGGGGACCCAGTACTTC. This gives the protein CTSSPTRVGTQYF.

This CDR3 reads CASSITTGYNQPQHF. DNA for the CDR3: TGTGCCAGTAGTATAACGACAGGGTACAATCAGCCCCAGCATTTT. The genes are TRBV19 and TRBJ1-5; 7 bases fit TRBD1. The J segment lost 3 bases and the V segment lost 2 bases, leaving 4 bases of the junction unmatched. CDR1 is LNHDA and CDR2 is SQIVND in the germline V gene (reference sequence). CDR3 length: 15 residues.

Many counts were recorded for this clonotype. The CDR3 spells CASRPQGDYNEQFF. The DNA for the CDR3 is TGTGCCAGCAGACCCCAGGGGGATTACAATGAGCAGTTCTTC. This sequence joins TRBV25-1 and TRBJ2-1; 7 nucleotides agree with TRBD1. The CDR3 consists of 14 residues. Germline V gene data show CDR1 as MGHDK and CDR2 as SYGVNS. The V segment lost 6 bases and the J segment 4 bases; nucleotides outside the gene matches: 6.